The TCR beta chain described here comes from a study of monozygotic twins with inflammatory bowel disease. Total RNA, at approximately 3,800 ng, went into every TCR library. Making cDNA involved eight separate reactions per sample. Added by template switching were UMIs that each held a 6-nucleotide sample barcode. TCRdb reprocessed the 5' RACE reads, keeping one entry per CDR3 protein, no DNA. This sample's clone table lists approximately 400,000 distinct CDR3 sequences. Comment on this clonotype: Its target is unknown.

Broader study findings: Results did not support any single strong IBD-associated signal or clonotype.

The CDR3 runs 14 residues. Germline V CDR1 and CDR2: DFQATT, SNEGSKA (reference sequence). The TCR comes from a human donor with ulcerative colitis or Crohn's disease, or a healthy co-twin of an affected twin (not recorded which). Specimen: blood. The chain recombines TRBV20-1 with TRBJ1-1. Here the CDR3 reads CSARARGFDTEAFF.